Each of the 8 T cell receptor beta chains below was sequenced from the same sample in a study of T cell repertoires in cytomegalovirus infection. From the reads, TCRdb called clonotypes with MiXCR, one entry per CDR3 protein. The sample yields hundreds of thousands of distinct CDR3 sequences, 25% to 30% seen once. Their cognate antigens are unknown. This specimen consisted of cultured PBMCs, obtained from culture after CMV antigen stimulation. The receptor source for this set is a human donor in good health (CMV status not recorded). Some clones in this sample may be carry-over from other donors' samples.

CDR3 sequence reads: CASSQGGRGPTEAFF. CDR3 DNA: TGTGCCAGCAGCCAAGGAGGCAGGGGGCCCACTGAAGCTTTCTTT. This sequence joins TRBV27 and TRBJ1-1, with 8 bases aligning to TRBD1. V was pared by 6 bases and J by 4 bases, with 10 bases of the junction left unmatched. The CDR3 totals 15 residues. Germline V gene sequence: CDR1 MNHEY, CDR2 SMNVEV (reference sequence).

With regard to this clonotype: The junction departs from germline at one end; a sequencing error may be responsible. The rearrangement links TRBV7-6 to TRBJ1-3; weak D call: TRBD1 (6 bases). The CDR3 contains 15 residues. The germline CDR1 and CDR2 sequences are SGHVS and FNYEAQ. CDR3 nucleotides: TGTGTCAGCAGCCCATTACGGGGGCCAGGAAACACCATATATTTT. Its protein is CVSSPLRGPGNTIYF.

This sequence joins TRBV6-5 and TRBJ1-3; D unclear. Between the trimmed V and J ends, which lost 6 bases and 0 bases, there was a span of 12 bases. The CDR3 contains 15 residues. Germline assignment: CDR1 MNHEY and CDR2 SVGAGI. The CDR3 spells CASSSDGRSGNTIYF. The CDR3 bases are TGTGCCAGCAGCTCCGACGGGCGCTCTGGAAACACCATATATTTT.

This clonotype has a handful of counts. This chain joins TRBV20-1 and TRBJ2-7; 9 bases agree with TRBD1. CDR3 length equals 15 residues. The germline CDR1 and CDR2 sequences are DFQATT and SNEGSKA (reference sequence). The V and J ends lost 1 base and 6 bases, in that order; junction bases with no gene match: 10. The CDR3 loop reads CSARAPQTGGSEQYF. DNA for the CDR3: TGCAGTGCTAGAGCCCCCCAGACAGGGGGGTCCGAGCAGTACTTC.

This clonotype was picked up a small number of times. This chain uses TRBV6-1 with TRBJ1-2; weak D call: TRBD1 (5 bases). This CDR3 has 14 residues. V lost 5 bases and J 2 bases, leaving 12 bases between the germline ends. The germline V gene has CDR1 MNHNS and CDR2 SASEGT. DNA of the CDR3: TGTGCCAGCAGTTACGGGGGTAGGAACTATGGCTACACCTTC. The encoded protein is CASSYGGRNYGYTF.

The V gene is TRBV6-8, the J gene TRBJ1-1, with 7 bases fitting TRBD1. The CDR3 runs to 14 residues. V lost 2 bases to trimming and J lost 3 bases; unmatched junction nucleotides: 3. Germline V lookup: CDR1 MNHGY, CDR2 SAAAGT. The CDR3 loop reads CASSYGGQHTEAFF. CDR3 nucleotide sequence: TGTGCCAGCAGTTACGGGGGACAGCACACTGAAGCTTTCTTT.

This clonotype was counted ten times or more. The chain is built from TRBV7-2 and TRBJ1-5, with a possible D match to TRBD1 (6 bases). The CDR3 loop spans 14 amino acids. Germline V gene data show CDR1 as SGHTA and CDR2 as FQGNSA. CDR3 in DNA: TGTGCTTCGGCAGGGGAGATTAGCAATCAGCCCCAGCATTTT. It codes for CASAGEISNQPQHF.

The chain has TRBV6-4 and TRBJ2-2; D is undetermined. The CDR3 spans 15 residues. Per germline, CDR1 MRHNA and CDR2 SNTAGT. Between the trimmed V and J ends, which lost 7 bases and 1 base, there was a span of 13 bases. The CDR3 nucleotides are TGTGCCAGCAAGCAGCTGAGTGAGAACACCGGGGAGCTGTTTTTT. Protein sequence: CASKQLSENTGELFF.